This T cell receptor beta chain is drawn from a study of blood T cell repertoires in COVID-19. Study background: Specimens from acute and convalescent COVID-19 originated in the United States, Italy and Spain. Nucleic acid was either cDNA or gDNA, and it came from T cells, B-cell-depleted T cells, or PBMCs.

Losses at the gene ends were 0 bases for V and 4 bases for J; bases not matched to a gene: 8. CDR1 is LGHNA and CDR2 is YSLEER in the germline V gene. This CDR3 has 17 residues. Followed over time, Seattle patients had been enrolled while infection was active. In the authors' methods: Amplified reference gene primers provided the basis for estimating nucleated cell counts. The protocol was immunoSEQ multiplex PCR, while the TCRdb copy is restricted to in-frame clones and leaves out a portion. V and J calls plus clone size are reproduced from that table; the DNA served to infer D and trimming. The sample records about 230,000 clones, approximately 84% being singletons.

The source of this sequence is a man over 45 with COVID-19, enrolled during active disease. V and J are TRBV4-3 and TRBJ2-3; TRBD1 agrees at 9 bases. Sequencing was carried out using peripheral blood. This chain's CDR3 is CASSQDLGTGSPDTQYF. CDR3 bases: TGCGCCAGCAGCCAAGATTTAGGGACAGGGTCCCCAGATACGCAGTATTTT.